What follows is one TCR beta chain and its context. Its target is not known. In terms of origin and age, donors were healthy Caucasian individuals from Russia aged 6 to 90. Trimming stripped 6 bases from V and 6 bases from J, with 11 bases between. This CDR3 contains 12 residues. The source of the sample is a study of blood T cells in healthy people across ages. Points from the study as a whole: The study found TCR beta diversity correlated strongly with naive T cell percentage. Older individuals had lower TCR beta diversity per million T cells (the decline was roughly linear).

A J-beta primer mix and a sample-barcoded 5' primer were used in a second PCR of roughly 6 to 11 cycles. CDR3-containing paired-end reads numbering at least 2.5 million came from each sample. TCRdb re-called the 5' RACE reads with MiXCR, one entry per CDR3 protein. Here the sample spans some 1.8 million distinct CDR3 sequences, roughly two fifths being singletons. What was sequenced was blood. The TCR comes from a human donor in good health. The rearrangement links TRBV7-1 to TRBJ1-1; D may be TRBD1 (5 bases). Being an ORF, TRBV7-1 has a function that is uncertain. The DNA for the CDR3 is TGTGCCAGCAGGGGGGGAGCGCCTGAAGCTTTCTTT. Protein sequence: CASRGGAPEAFF.